Shown below are 31 T cell receptor beta chains from a single sample sequenced in a study of OX40 agonist ivuxolimab in advanced cancers. Sequencing was performed with immunoSEQ multiplex PCR; in TCRdb, only in-frame clones are kept and a portion is missing. The sample lists some 46,000 clones, 70% to 80% seen once, with roughly 3.9% in the top ten. The sequences come from CD4+ or CD8+ T cells sorted from blood, collected in a trial of the OX40 agonist ivuxolimab. All receptors derive from an adult with an advanced solid tumor such as melanoma, head and neck, liver or kidney cancer.

The CDR3, as DNA: TGTGCCAGCATCCGGACTAGCGGAGGAATCAATGAGCAGTTCTTC. Its translation is CASIRTSGGINEQFF. The chain recombines TRBV6-5 with TRBJ2-1, with 10 bases fitting TRBD2. Trimming cost V 7 bases and J 6 bases; bases outside gene matches: 9. Germline CDR1 MNHEY, CDR2 SVGAGI. The CDR3 spans 15 residues.

The chain is built from TRBV9 and TRBJ2-1; either TRBD1 or TRBD2 may supply D (5 bases each). Germline V lookup: CDR1 SGDLS, CDR2 YYNGEE. V was cut by 3 bases and J by 8 bases, with 15 bases left in between. This CDR3 region has 14 residues. The CDR3 reads CASSERGAVDEQFF. In DNA form, the CDR3 reads TGTGCCAGCAGCGAGAGAGGGGCGGTAGATGAGCAGTTCTTC.

This chain uses TRBV11-2 with TRBJ2-5; the D is unclear. Germline V gives CDR1 SGHAT, CDR2 FQNNGV. CDR3 length equals 15 residues. V was clipped by 1 base and J by 5 bases, with 14 bases between them. The CDR3 DNA sequence: TGTGCCAGCAGCTTAGGTTCGATCAGCAGGGAGACCCAGTACTTC. It codes for CASSLGSISRETQYF.

This chain links TRBV11-2 with TRBJ1-5; D not certain. Germline V gives CDR1 SGHAT, CDR2 FQNNGV. V gave up 4 bases and J gave up 0 bases, with 4 bases separating them. This CDR3 is built from 13 residues. The CDR3 region has the DNA TGTGCCAGCAGCTCCTATAGCAATCAGCCCCAGCATTTT. This gives the protein CASSSYSNQPQHF.

This clone came up a few times. The genes are TRBV7-6 and TRBJ2-1; D remains ambiguous. Trimming stripped 0 bases from V and 4 bases from J, with 1 base between. Per the germline V gene, CDR1 is SGHVS and CDR2 is FNYEAQ. CDR3 length: 12 amino acids. CDR3 sequence (DNA): TGTGCCAGCAGCTTAGCGTACAATGAGCAGTTCTTC. This translates into CASSLAYNEQFF.

This sequence joins TRBV28 and TRBJ2-1; 12 positions agree with TRBD2. Germline loops: CDR1 MDHEN, CDR2 SYDVKM. V trimming: 11 bases; J trimming: 0 bases; junction bases outside the gene matches: 5. The CDR3 is made up of 15 amino acids. CDR3 sequence reads: CAVGLAGRSYNEQFF. CDR3 in DNA: TGTGCCGTGGGACTAGCGGGCCGCTCCTACAATGAGCAGTTCTTC.

The chain is built from TRBV28 and TRBJ1-2, with 7 nucleotides matching TRBD1. V lost 6 bases to trimming and J lost 3 bases; unmatched junction nucleotides: 10. CDR1 MDHEN and CDR2 SYDVKM come from the germline V gene. This CDR3 is built from 15 residues. The CDR3: CASSLLDRRDYGYTF. CDR3 sequence (DNA): TGTGCCAGCAGCCTTTTGGACAGGCGAGACTATGGCTACACCTTC.

The chain has TRBV7-8 and TRBJ1-5; D perhaps matches TRBD1 (5 bases). Germline values: CDR1 SGHVS, CDR2 FQNEAQ. The CDR3 extends over 16 amino acids. Trimming left V 5 bases short and J 1 base short, with 15 bases between. Here the CDR3 DNA reads TGTGCCAGCAGCCCCTTCTGGGGGGGAAGCAATCAGCCCCAGCATTTT. Translated: CASSPFWGGSNQPQHF.

This clone was detected only a few times. The rearrangement links TRBV29-1 to TRBJ2-5; no firm D call. The V end lost 2 bases, the J end lost 3 bases, and 10 bases lay between the germline ends. In germline, CDR1 is SQVTM, CDR2 ANQGSEA. This CDR3 comprises 13 residues. This chain's CDR3 is CSVEPLREETQYF. CDR3 in DNA: TGCAGCGTTGAACCGCTACGGGAAGAGACCCAGTACTTC.

This clone was seen a single time. This chain links TRBV28 with TRBJ1-5, with D perhaps TRBD1 (5 bases). Trimming removed 6 bases at V and 7 bases at J, with 16 bases between. The CDR3 totals 14 residues. From germline, CDR1 is MDHEN and CDR2 SYDVKM. CDR3 in amino acids: CASSLQGARQPQHF. The CDR3 nucleotides read TGTGCCAGCAGCCTTCAGGGAGCGAGGCAGCCCCAGCATTTT. The full variable domain, with the rest looked up from reference TRBV28 and TRBJ1-5, is DVKVTQSSRYLVKRTGEKVFLECVQDMDHENMFWYRQDPGLGLRLIYFSYDVKMKEKGDIPEGYSVSREKKERFSLILESASTNQTSMYLCASSLQGARQPQHFGDGTRLSIL.

This chain joins TRBV29-1 and TRBJ2-1; no definite D call. In germline, CDR1 is SQVTM, CDR2 ANQGSEA. The V and J ends lost 4 bases and 4 bases respectively, with 5 bases between them. This CDR3 region has 11 residues. DNA for the CDR3: TGCAGCGTTGTGACATACAATGAGCAGTTCTTC. It translates to CSVVTYNEQFF.

This clone was counted a few times. DNA for the CDR3: TGTGCCAGCAGCCCCCTCCCGGCCAGGGGGATAAGGTCACCCCTCCACTTT. Its protein is CASSPLPARGIRSPLHF. This rearrangement joins TRBV7-2 to TRBJ1-6, with 7 bases matching TRBD1. The junction had 17 bases not matched to a gene; V was cut back by 5 bases and J by 10 bases. The CDR3 is 17 residues long. Germline-derived CDR1 and CDR2 are SGHTA and FQGNSA.

J is TRBJ2-7 and V is TRBV2; D is possibly TRBD2 (5 bases). V was pared by 7 bases and J by 2 bases, with 15 bases between. CDR1 SNHLY and CDR2 FYNNEI come from the germline V gene. The CDR3 has 14 amino acids. In DNA, the CDR3 is TGTGCCAGCAAACCTGGCGGGTTCCCCTACGAGCAGTACTTC. It codes for CASKPGGFPYEQYF.

This chain connects TRBV6-6 to TRBJ2-1; TRBD2 agrees at 14 bases. V was clipped by 6 bases and J by 7 bases; unmatched bases: 5. From germline, CDR1 is MNHNY and CDR2 SVGAGI (reference sequence). This CDR3 has 15 amino acids. The CDR3 spells CASSRGTSGRNEQFF. DNA of the CDR3: TGTGCCAGCAGCCGCGGGACTAGCGGGAGAAATGAGCAGTTCTTC.

V and J are TRBV5-4 and TRBJ1-1; TRBD1 matches 9 bases. Germline trimming cut 5 bases from V and 5 bases from J; bases unmatched to any gene: 10. Germline V gene sequence: CDR1 SGHNT, CDR2 YYREEE (reference sequence). This CDR3 has 15 amino acids. The CDR3 DNA is TGTGCCAGCAGGCCCGGGACAGGGAGAGGGACTGAAGCTTTCTTT. Its translation is CASRPGTGRGTEAFF.

The chain recombines TRBV5-8 with TRBJ2-5; tentative D call: TRBD2 (5 bases). Trimming stripped 2 bases from V and 5 bases from J, with 16 bases between. Germline CDR1 is SGHTS and CDR2 is YDEGEE. CDR3 length equals 15 residues. CDR3 residues: CASSFGVRLRETQYF. Here the CDR3 DNA reads TGTGCCAGCAGCTTCGGGGTCAGGTTAAGGGAGACCCAGTACTTC.

V is TRBV29-1 and J is TRBJ1-5, with 9 nucleotides matching TRBD1. Germline assignment: CDR1 SQVTM and CDR2 ANQGSEA. Trimming cost V 5 bases and J 2 bases; bases outside gene matches: 4. CDR3 length equals 14 residues. The CDR3 spells CSVQGQGGNQPQHF. The CDR3 DNA is TGCAGCGTTCAGGGACAGGGAGGCAATCAGCCCCAGCATTTT. Full variable domain (rest looked up from reference TRBV29-1 and TRBJ1-5): SAVISQKPSRDICQRGTSLTIQCQVDSQVTMMFWYRQQPGQSLTLIATANQGSEATYESGFVIDKFPISRPNLTFSTLTVSNMSPEDSSIYLCSVQGQGGNQPQHFGDGTRLSIL.

This clone was found many times. This chain joins TRBV11-2 and TRBJ1-2, with a weak D call TRBD1 (6 bases). This CDR3 has 13 amino acids. The germline CDR1 and CDR2 sequences are SGHAT and FQNNGV. Deletions cut 5 bases from V and 8 bases from J, with 15 bases between. CDR3 loop: CASSVGQLDGYTF. The CDR3, as DNA: TGTGCCAGCAGCGTCGGACAGTTGGACGGCTACACCTTC.

V usage is TRBV9 and J usage is TRBJ2-7; D ambiguous. Germline CDR1 SGDLS, CDR2 YYNGEE. The CDR3 is made up of 15 amino acids. The germline V and J ends were trimmed by 1 base and 3 bases, with 14 bases remaining between them. The DNA of the CDR3 is TGTGCCAGCAGCGTAAATCCCTCCCGGAACTACGAGCAGTACTTC. This gives the protein CASSVNPSRNYEQYF.

This chain connects TRBV5-7 to TRBJ2-5; 8 nucleotides line up with TRBD1. TRBV5-7 is classed as an ORF, of uncertain function. V shed 2 bases and J 3 bases; nucleotides not matched to a gene: 15. The CDR3 runs to 18 residues. CDR3 amino acids: CASSFNRTGKNLKETQYF. The DNA of the CDR3 is TGTGCCAGCAGCTTTAATCGGACAGGGAAAAACCTAAAAGAGACCCAGTACTTC.

The V call is TRBV18, the J call TRBJ2-7; TRBD1 is a possible D gene (6 bases). V was cut by 0 bases and J by 7 bases, with 13 bases left in between. Germline values: CDR1 KGHSH, CDR2 LQKENI. CDR3 size: 14 residues. This CDR3 reads CASSPPAGGWEQYF. CDR3 in DNA: TGTGCCAGCTCACCACCGGCTGGGGGCTGGGAGCAGTACTTC.

The V and J genes are TRBV30 and TRBJ1-1; a weak D match, TRBD1 (6 bases). Germline-derived CDR1 and CDR2 are GTSNPN and SVGIG (reference sequence). The CDR3 spans 12 residues. CDR3 loop: CAGGGGDTEAFF. CDR3 bases: TGTGCGGGTGGAGGGGGGGACACTGAAGCTTTCTTT.

This chain joins TRBV5-4 and TRBJ2-5, with D perhaps given as TRBD1 or TRBD2 (5 bases each). The better agreement between TRBJ2-7 and the DNA end casts doubt on the J call. Germline-derived CDR1 and CDR2 are SGHNT and YYREEE (reference sequence). The CDR3 has 13 residues. CDR3 nucleotide sequence: TGTGCCAGCAGCCCTGGGACCATCTACGAGCAGTACTTC. Translating it yields CASSPGTIYEQYF.

V is TRBV30 and J is TRBJ1-1; D perhaps matches TRBD1 (6 bases). The CDR3 is 12 amino acids. V was shortened by 1 base and J by 11 bases, with 14 bases between the two germline ends. Germline CDR1 and CDR2: GTSNPN and SVGIG (reference sequence). The CDR3 bases are TGTGCCTGGAGTGCTAACGGGGGCAGGGCTTTCTTT. Translated: CAWSANGGRAFF. The entire variable domain, with the rest obtained from reference TRBV30 and TRBJ1-1, is as follows: SQTIHQWPATLVQPVGSPLSLECTVEGTSNPNLYWYRQAAGRGLQLLFYSVGIGQISSEVPQNLSASRPQDRQFILSSKKLLLSDSGFYLCAWSANGGRAFFGQGTRLTVV.

The chain has TRBV18 and TRBJ1-1, with 9 bases that match TRBD1. CDR1 and CDR2 (germline): KGHSH, LQKENI. V gave up 3 bases and J gave up 1 base; unmatched junction bases: 6. The CDR3 runs to 16 residues. The CDR3 coding sequence is TGTGCCAGCTCACCCCGGGAGGGACAGGGGAACACTGAAGCTTTCTTT. Translating gives CASSPREGQGNTEAFF.

The V call is TRBV19, the J call TRBJ1-3, with D tentatively TRBD1 (5 bases). With 5 bases removed from V and 0 bases from J, the gap between germline ends came to 14 bases. The germline V gene has CDR1 LNHDA and CDR2 SQIVND (reference sequence). CDR3 length: 16 residues. CDR3 bases: TGTGCCAGTAGTCAGGGCCGACAGCACTCTGGAAACACCATATATTTT. As protein: CASSQGRQHSGNTIYF. Using reference TRBV19 and TRBJ1-3 for the parts outside the CDR3, the full variable domain is DGGITQSPKYLFRKEGQNVTLSCEQNLNHDAMYWYRQDPGQGLRLIYYSQIVNDFQKGDIAEGYSVSREKKESFPLTVTSAQKNPTAFYLCASSQGRQHSGNTIYFGEGSWLTVV.

The chain recombines TRBV7-9 with TRBJ1-2; 9 bases fit TRBD1. Germline CDR1 and CDR2: SEHNR and FQNEAQ (reference sequence). This CDR3 contains 14 residues. V shed 5 bases and J 3 bases; nucleotides not matched to a gene: 4. The CDR3 DNA sequence: TGTGCCAGCAGCCCGGGACAGGGCCACTATGGCTACACCTTC. It translates to CASSPGQGHYGYTF.

The V gene is TRBV6-5, the J gene TRBJ1-2; unclear D gene. The CDR3 sequence is 13 residues long. The V gene's germline CDR1 is MNHEY and CDR2 SVGAGI. V gave up 0 bases and J gave up 8 bases, with 10 bases separating them. The CDR3 nucleotides read TGTGCCAGCAGTTACTCGATCGCACGGGGCTACACCTTC. Protein product: CASSYSIARGYTF.

The gene calls are TRBV7-8 and TRBJ1-5; D is unresolved. Germline V lookup: CDR1 SGHVS, CDR2 FQNEAQ. CDR3 length: 13 residues. V lost 1 base and J lost 4, with 5 bases in between. The CDR3 coding sequence is TGTGCCAGCAGCTTAGACCGAAATCAGCCCCAGCATTTT. Protein product: CASSLDRNQPQHF.

The chain uses TRBV27 and TRBJ1-2; D is possibly TRBD1 (6 bases). The CDR3 contains 14 residues. The germline V gene has CDR1 MNHEY and CDR2 SMNVEV (reference sequence). V was trimmed by 5 bases and J by 2 bases, leaving 12 bases between them. Here the CDR3 DNA reads TGTGCCAGCAGTAAGGGAGGGGGAAACTATGGCTACACCTTC. Its protein product is CASSKGGGNYGYTF.

The rearrangement joins TRBV7-2 to TRBJ2-1; perhaps D is TRBD1 or TRBD2 (5 bases each). The ends were cut back, 3 bases at V and 2 bases at J, with 11 bases in the middle. The CDR3 runs 15 residues. CDR1 and CDR2 (germline): SGHTA, FQGNSA. CDR3 coding DNA: TGTGCCAGCAGCTTCCTGGGACCCCCCTACAATGAGCAGTTCTTC. The encoded protein is CASSFLGPPYNEQFF. The variable domain in full, with the rest retrieved from reference TRBV7-2 and TRBJ2-1, is GAGVSQSPSNKVTEKGKDVELRCDPISGHTALYWYRQSLGQGLEFLIYFQGNSAPDKSGLPSDRFSAERTGGSVSTLTIQRTQQEDSAVYLCASSFLGPPYNEQFFGPGTRLTVL.